The 14 T cell receptor beta chains in this list originate from one sample, sequenced in a study of OX40 agonist ivuxolimab in advanced cancers. Using immunoSEQ multiplex PCR, the repertoire was profiled, and TCRdb retains in-frame clones only, with some absent. The sample carries 75,000 to 95,000 clones, around 83% recorded once. Material: CD4+ or CD8+ T cells sorted from blood, obtained in a trial of the OX40 agonist ivuxolimab. The receptors here all came from an adult with an advanced solid tumor such as melanoma, head and neck, liver or kidney cancer.

V and J are TRBV6-5 and TRBJ2-5; 12 bases are a match to TRBD2. V trimming: 5 bases; J trimming: 5 bases; junction bases outside the gene matches: 6. Per the germline V gene, CDR1 is MNHEY and CDR2 is SVGAGI. CDR3 length equals 15 residues. For the CDR3, the DNA is TGTGCCAGCAGTGTAACTAGCGGGAGGATTGAGACCCAGTACTTC. Its translation is CASSVTSGRIETQYF.

This clone is a singleton in its sample. This chain joins TRBV4-3 and TRBJ2-1; TRBD1 agrees at 9 bases. With V trimmed by 0 bases and J by 15 bases, 6 bases remained unmatched. This CDR3 is 13 amino acids long. Per germline, CDR1 LGHNA and CDR2 YSLEER. CDR3 in DNA: TGCGCCAGCAGCCAAGAACAGGGGGCGCGGGTGTTCTTC. Its translation is CASSQEQGARVFF.

CDR3 sequence reads: CASSSRRAGLNEKLFF. The CDR3 bases are TGTGCCAGCAGCTCCCGTAGGGCAGGGCTTAATGAAAAACTGTTTTTT. This chain links TRBV11-2 with TRBJ1-4; perhaps TRBD1 as D (5 bases). This CDR3 has 16 amino acids. V dropped 4 bases and J dropped 4 bases, with 16 bases sitting between them. The germline V gene encodes CDR1 SGHAT and CDR2 FQNNGV. Together with reference TRBV11-2 and TRBJ1-4, the CDR3 gives the full variable domain: EAGVAQSPRYKIIEKRQSVAFWCNPISGHATLYWYQQILGQGPKLLIQFQNNGVVDDSQLPKDRFSAERLKGVDSTLKIQPAKLEDSAVYLCASSSRRAGLNEKLFFGSGTQLSVL.

The chain carries TRBV10-1 and TRBJ2-7; D might be TRBD2 (6 bases). CDR1 and CDR2 (germline): WNHNN, SYGVQD (reference sequence). This CDR3 comprises 22 residues. V lost 0 bases and J lost 0, with 30 bases in between. CDR3 sequence (DNA): TGCGCCAGCAGTGAGTCTTCGGTGCGGGAAAGCGGCCTTAGGGACGTCTCCTACGAGCAGTACGTC. Translating it yields CASSESSVRESGLRDVSYEQYV.

This chain joins TRBV29-1 and TRBJ2-5; D gene ambiguous. V dropped 3 bases and J dropped 3 bases, with 14 bases sitting between them. This CDR3 is 14 amino acids long. Germline CDR1 and CDR2: SQVTM and ANQGSEA. The CDR3 is CSVEFRVIEETQYF. DNA for the CDR3: TGCAGCGTTGAGTTTCGGGTCATCGAAGAGACCCAGTACTTC.

This clone has just a few counts. The rearrangement links TRBV7-3 to TRBJ1-1; D unresolved. The CDR3 has 13 amino acids. V was trimmed by 3 bases and J by 5 bases, leaving 10 bases between them. Per germline, CDR1 SGHTA and CDR2 FQGTGA. The CDR3 DNA follows: TGTGCCAGCAGCTTCCAACCGGGGACTGAAGCTTTCTTT. As protein: CASSFQPGTEAFF.

The V and J genes are TRBV28 and TRBJ1-1; D may be TRBD1 (6 bases). The CDR3 runs 16 residues. The ends were cut back, 4 bases at V and 6 bases at J, with 21 bases in the middle. Germline lookup yields CDR1 MDHEN and CDR2 SYDVKM. CDR3 sequence reads: CASSWLGGQLGAEAFF. DNA for the CDR3: TGTGCCAGCAGTTGGCTGGGGGGGCAGTTAGGCGCTGAAGCTTTCTTT.

The chain joins TRBV14 to TRBJ1-1, with no clear D. The CDR3 totals 13 residues. Germline loops: CDR1 SGHDN, CDR2 FVKESK. V was clipped by 3 bases and J by 8 bases, with 13 bases between them. CDR3 bases: TGTGCCAGCAGCCAGGGTCTGGGGAGGGAAGCTTTCTTT. Its translation: CASSQGLGREAFF.

V and J are TRBV6-5 and TRBJ1-5; D gene unclear. The V end was cut by 6 bases, the J end by 3 bases, with 15 bases between. CDR1 and CDR2 (germline): MNHEY, SVGAGI. The CDR3 is made up of 15 amino acids. CDR3 DNA: TGTGCCAGCAGCCTTGACGGCCGGAACAATCAGCCCCAGCATTTT. Protein product: CASSLDGRNNQPQHF.

The rearrangement links TRBV5-1 to TRBJ1-1; possibly TRBD1 for D (6 bases). Trimming took off 4 bases at V and 4 bases at J, with 8 bases between the two ends. Germline V lookup: CDR1 SGHRS, CDR2 YFSETQ. The CDR3 totals 12 residues. This chain's CDR3 is CASSLQGTEAFF. DNA for the CDR3: TGCGCCAGCAGCCTACAGGGCACTGAAGCTTTCTTT.

This rearrangement joins TRBV6-5 to TRBJ2-7, with D maybe TRBD2 (7 bases). CDR1 and CDR2 (germline): MNHEY, SVGAGI. The CDR3 is made up of 16 amino acids. Trimming took off 4 bases at V and 7 bases at J, with 23 bases between the two ends. The CDR3 region is CASSSLPSGQRYEQYF. The CDR3 DNA reads TGTGCCAGCAGTTCCCTTCCTAGCGGACAGAGGTATGAGCAGTACTTC.

CDR3: CATSRDPNSGVEQYV. CDR3 DNA: TGTGCCACCAGCAGAGATCCGAACTCAGGTGTCGAGCAGTACGTC. V and J are TRBV15 and TRBJ2-7; D unclear. Germline CDR1 and CDR2: LNHNV and YYDKDF (reference sequence). Trimming left V 0 bases short and J 6 bases short, with 15 bases between. The CDR3 length is 15 residues.

The chain links TRBV5-1 to TRBJ2-2; D remains unclear. V was trimmed by 1 base and J by 2 bases, leaving 9 bases between them. The CDR3 has 15 residues. Looked up from germline, CDR1 is SGHRS and CDR2 is YFSETQ. This chain's CDR3 is CASSLSGSNTGELFF. The CDR3 DNA is TGCGCCAGCAGCTTGTCAGGTTCAAACACCGGGGAGCTGTTTTTT.

The genes are TRBV5-6 and TRBJ2-1, with TRBD2 identical over 10 bases. The ends lost 4 bases at V and 4 bases at J; junction bases unmatched: 8. This CDR3 has 16 amino acids. Germline values: CDR1 SGHDT, CDR2 YYEEEE. The CDR3 spells CASSPISGGAYNEQFF. The CDR3 bases are TGTGCCAGCAGCCCCATCAGCGGGGGGGCTTACAATGAGCAGTTCTTC.